A selection of T cell receptor beta chains follows, all from one sample in a study of T cells after yellow fever vaccination. One entry per CDR3 protein results from TCRdb running MiXCR on the 5' RACE reads. This sample has around 46,000 distinct CDR3 sequences, with 6.8% found just once. The material sequenced was CD8+ T cells not binding an NS4B(214-222) dextramer, sorted from PBMCs, taken 45 days after the yellow fever booster vaccination. The receptors come from a man aged 25 to 40 who received the YFV17D yellow fever vaccine. Both conserved end residues are part of each CDR3. A D gene is named only where the DNA matches it firmly. Rows may omit the clone size; those that give it use once, few, many or a size class.

j_call d_call clone_size v_call cdr3_nt cdr3_aa
TRBJ2-4 TRBD2 few TRBV12-5 TGTGCTAGTGGTTTCGGAGGGGAGGGCCCGTTCATTCAGTACTTC CASGFGGEGPFIQYF
TRBJ2-2 . many TRBV5-4 TGTGCCAGCAGCTTCTGGGGATTCGGGGCCGGGGAGCTGTTTTTT CASSFWGFGAGELFF
TRBJ2-5 TRBD2 many TRBV7-8 TGTGCCAGTCTTGTAGCGGGAACAGAGACCCAGTACTTC CASLVAGTETQYF
TRBJ2-2 . many TRBV7-8 TGTGCCAGCAGCTCTGACTCGGCATCCGGGGAGCTGTTTTTT CASSSDSASGELFF
TRBJ2-1 TRBD1 many TRBV15 TGTGCCACCAGCAGTAGACAGGGCAAGAACGATGAGCAGTTCTTC CATSSRQGKNDEQFF
TRBJ2-2 TRBD2 many TRBV27 TGTGCCAGCAGCCTAATCCTGGGACTAGATCGAGGGGAGCTGTTTTTT CASSLILGLDRGELFF
TRBJ2-7 TRBD2 many TRBV7-9 TGTGCAACGGGCGGGGGCTACGAGCAGTACTTC CATGGGYEQYF
TRBJ2-3 TRBD1 many TRBV6-2/TRBV6-3 TGTGCCAGCAGTCTCCAGCGGGACAGGGTGACAGATACGCAGTATTTT CASSLQRDRVTDTQYF
TRBJ2-3 TRBD2 many TRBV12-3/TRBV12-4 TGTGCCAGCAGTTTGGCTAGCGGGGTAGATACGCAGTATTTT CASSLASGVDTQYF
TRBJ2-1 . many TRBV29-1 TGCAGCTCTCGTGGGGGGAAGGGTTTTAAGCAGTTCTTC CSSRGGKGFKQFF
TRBJ1-5 TRBD1 many TRBV20-1 TGCAGTGCTCCCTACAGGGGGCGTGATCAGCCCCAGCATTTT CSAPYRGRDQPQHF
TRBJ2-7 . . TRBV9 TGTGCCAGCAGCCCTACTAGCCTCTCCTACGAGCAGTACTTC CASSPTSLSYEQYF
TRBJ1-2 . many TRBV6-5 TGTGCCAGCAGTTACTTCGGACAGAACTATGGCTACACCTTC CASSYFGQNYGYTF
TRBJ2-1 TRBD2 few TRBV15 TGTGCCACCAGCAGAGGGACTAGCGGCACCTACAATGAGCAGTTCTTC CATSRGTSGTYNEQFF
TRBJ2-7 TRBD2 . TRBV25-1 TGTGCCAGCAGTGACCCCCGGGGGGTCTCCTACGAGCAGTACTTC CASSDPRGVSYEQYF
TRBJ2-6 TRBD2 few TRBV7-8 TGTGCCAGCAGCCCCAGCGGGGACCCCTTCTTGTCTGGGGCCAACGTCCTGACTTTC CASSPSGDPFLSGANVLTF
TRBJ1-2 . many TRBV12-3/TRBV12-4 TGTGCCAGCGCAACCGGGACCCTCTACACCTTC CASATGTLYTF
TRBJ2-2 . many TRBV6-5 TGTGCCAGCAGTTACTCGGGCAGTACCGGGGAGCTGTTTTTT CASSYSGSTGELFF
TRBJ2-7 TRBD1 many TRBV20-1 TGCAGTGCTAGAGATCCACAACAGGGGCCAGGGTACGAGCAGTACTTC CSARDPQQGPGYEQYF
TRBJ2-5 . . TRBV5-6 TGTGCCAGCAGCTCCGGGCTCCCAGAGACCCAGTACTTC CASSSGLPETQYF
TRBJ2-7 . many TRBV28 TGTGCCAGCAGTTTACCCCACCCGACAGGACGCGAGCAGTACTTC CASSLPHPTGREQYF
TRBJ2-7 TRBD1 few TRBV29-1 TGCAGCGTTGAAATGACAGGGTACGAATACTTC CSVEMTGYEYF
TRBJ2-7 . medium-sized TRBV20-1 TGCAGTGCTAGAGCAGGGAAGGTGAGCTCCTACGAGCAGTACTTC CSARAGKVSSYEQYF
TRBJ2-5 TRBD2 . TRBV6-5 TGTGCCAGCAGTTACCTAGCGGGACAAGAGACCCAGTACTTC CASSYLAGQETQYF